This paragraph covers one T cell receptor (beta chain) sequence. The data were obtained in a study of blood T cells in healthy people across ages. Those donating, healthy Caucasian individuals from Russia, were aged roughly 6 to 90. Using a J-beta primer mix together with a sample-barcoded 5' primer, a second PCR was run for about 6 to 12 cycles. Each CDR3 protein is one row after TCRdb ran MiXCR on the 5' RACE reads. The sample consists of about 930,000 distinct CDR3 sequences, under 35% of them appearing once. V shed 6 bases, J shed 7 bases, and the junction held 6 bases outside the gene matches. This CDR3 has 12 amino acids. Germline CDR1 DFQATT, CDR2 SNEGSKA (reference sequence). These same records also appear under a second study, on T cells of mothers and their children. That source adds: Each child gave approximately 3.2 million TCR beta CDR3 reads (each mother, over 8 million). No clone of persistent microchimeric T cells was detected.

The genes are TRBV20-1 and TRBJ1-2, with 9 positions matching TRBD1. The sequenced material came from blood. The receptor's source is a woman aged 40 to 50 in good health. The CDR3 DNA sequence: TGCAGTGCCCAAGACAGGGGGTTTGGCTACACCTTC. It is translated as CSAQDRGFGYTF.